This T cell receptor beta chain was profiled in a study of beta chain features in type 1 diabetes. Overall study findings and caveats: The naive, central memory and Treg TCRB repertoires of patients appeared to be more similar to one another than those of healthy donors. Type 1 diabetes patients had TCRB CDR3s that were shorter (moderately but significantly so) in all four CD4+ subsets.

The CDR3 spans 12 residues. Germline assignment: CDR1 PRHDT and CDR2 FYEKMQ (reference sequence). The V and J ends lost 2 bases and 9 bases respectively, with 8 bases between them. CD45RO/CCR7/CD25/CD127/CD95/CD27 sorting isolated CD4+ naive, central memory, regulatory and stem cell-like memory cells. Comments on this clone: Its antigen is not identified.

The investigators reverse transcribed all of the isolated RNA, so they sequenced expressed TCRB transcripts. Assay used: immunoSEQ multiplex PCR; TCRdb lists only in-frame clones, some missing. Of about 410,000 clones listed, about 14% are singletons. The sequenced sample consisted of naive CD4+ T cells from blood. This TCR was recovered from a man aged 25 to 40 in good health. The V gene is TRBV13, the J gene TRBJ2-1; D gene ambiguous. The CDR3 coding sequence is TGTGCCAGCAGCTTAAGGACCGGTGAGCAGTTCTTC. Translated: CASSLRTGEQFF.